These 14 T cell receptor beta chains came from one sample sequenced in a study of blood T cell repertoires in COVID-19. Here immunoSEQ multiplex PCR was the method, and the copy in TCRdb shows in-frame clones only, minus some. The data hold 35,000 to 50,000 clones, with approximately 85% observed a single time. Sequenced material: peripheral blood. All receptors derive from a man in his fifties or sixties with acute or convalescent COVID-19.

The rearrangement joins TRBV6-4 to TRBJ2-1; 14 bases match TRBD2. Germline-derived CDR1 and CDR2 are MRHNA and SNTAGT. With V trimmed by 4 bases and J by 8 bases, 7 bases remained unmatched. The CDR3 loop spans 16 amino acids. The CDR3 region is CASSAGGLAGVDEQFF. CDR3 bases: TGTGCCAGCAGTGCGGGGGGACTAGCGGGAGTCGATGAGCAGTTCTTC.

The rearrangement joins TRBV30 to TRBJ1-6, with D hard to call. This CDR3 spans 12 amino acids. Per the germline V gene, CDR1 is GTSNPN and CDR2 is SVGIG (reference sequence). Trimming left V 3 bases short and J 6 bases short, with 6 bases between. The CDR3 is CAWSPVNSPLHF. In DNA, the CDR3 is TGTGCCTGGAGCCCCGTTAATTCACCCCTCCACTTT. Full variable domain (remainder filled in from reference TRBV30 and TRBJ1-6): SQTIHQWPATLVQPVGSPLSLECTVEGTSNPNLYWYRQAAGRGLQLLFYSVGIGQISSEVPQNLSASRPQDRQFILSSKKLLLSDSGFYLCAWSPVNSPLHFGNGTRLTVT.

This clone qualifies as medium-sized. The chain employs TRBV3-1 (or the pseudogene TRBV3-2) and TRBJ2-7, with 7 bases aligning to TRBD2. The CDR3 totals 13 residues. Germline loops: CDR1 LGHDT, CDR2 YNNKEL (reference sequence). The ends lost 1 base at V and 7 bases at J; junction bases unmatched: 4. CDR3 loop: CASSQAGGWEQYF. CDR3 nucleotide sequence: TGTGCCAGCAGCCAAGCGGGAGGATGGGAGCAGTACTTC.

The chain recombines TRBV4-2 with TRBJ1-6; D is possibly TRBD1 (5 bases). This CDR3 is built from 16 residues. CDR1 and CDR2 from the germline V gene are LGHNA and YNFKEQ. The V end lost 0 bases, the J end lost 9 bases, and 15 bases lay between the germline ends. CDR3 region: CASSQDYSGLASPLHF. CDR3 coding DNA: TGTGCCAGCAGCCAAGATTACTCAGGGTTGGCTTCACCCCTCCACTTT.

The rearrangement joins TRBV15 to TRBJ1-2; no definite D call. There are 13 residues in the CDR3. Trimming stripped 0 bases from V and 1 base from J, with 3 bases between. CDR1 and CDR2 from the germline V gene are LNHNV and YYDKDF (reference sequence). The CDR3 spells CATSREYNYGYTF. The CDR3 nucleotides read TGTGCCACCAGCAGAGAGTATAACTATGGCTACACCTTC. Variable domain in full (rest from reference TRBV15 and TRBJ1-2): DAMVIQNPRYQVTQFGKPVTLSCSQTLNHNVMYWYQQKSSQAPKLLFHYYDKDFNNEADTPDNFQSRRPNTSFCFLDIRSPGLGDTAMYLCATSREYNYGYTFGSGTRLTVV.

The chain couples TRBV6-1 to TRBJ2-3; 9 nucleotides match TRBD2. The CDR3 extends over 16 amino acids. After removal of 2 bases from V and 2 bases from J, the junction contained 5 bases not matched to a gene. The germline gives CDR1 MNHNS, CDR2 SASEGT. The CDR3 DNA sequence: TGTGCCAGCAGTGAATGGTCTAGCGGGAACACAGATACGCAGTATTTT. This codes for CASSEWSSGNTDTQYF.

This clone was counted between two and nine times. This rearrangement joins TRBV4-3 to TRBJ1-2, with 7 bases identical to TRBD1. V shed 0 bases, J shed 8 bases, and the junction held 9 bases outside the gene matches. CDR1 is LGHNA and CDR2 is YSLEER in the germline V gene. The CDR3 loop spans 15 amino acids. The CDR3 coding sequence is TGCGCCAGCAGCCAAGAACAGGTTCCAGGGGGAGGCTACACCTTC. Its protein product is CASSQEQVPGGGYTF.

The chain has TRBV11-2 and TRBJ2-5, with D uncertain. The CDR3 length is 16 residues. Per germline, CDR1 SGHAT and CDR2 FQNNGV. The V gene lost 5 bases and the J gene lost 5 bases, with 21 bases spanning the gap. This chain's CDR3 is CASSTRLLQPGETQYF. The CDR3 nucleotides read TGTGCCAGCAGCACTCGTCTTCTCCAGCCCGGGGAGACCCAGTACTTC.

CDR3 amino acids: CASRPDRQQGSREQYF. As DNA, the CDR3 is TGTGCCAGTAGGCCCGACAGACAACAGGGGTCCCGCGAGCAGTACTTC. The chain joins TRBV19 to TRBJ2-7, with 7 nucleotides matching TRBD1. The CDR3 extends over 16 amino acids. Germline-derived CDR1 and CDR2 are LNHDA and SQIVND (reference sequence). Trimming at V came to 6 bases and at J to 6 bases, leaving 17 bases not matched to a gene.

The V gene is TRBV24-1, the J gene TRBJ2-1; TRBD2 agrees at 9 bases. J was trimmed by 8 bases and V by 3 bases; bases with no gene match: 7. This CDR3 has 15 amino acids. From germline, CDR1 is KGHDR and CDR2 SFDVKD. As DNA, the CDR3 is TGTGCCACCAGTGATCAGAGTAGCGGGAGAGATGAGCAGTTCTTC. It specifies CATSDQSSGRDEQFF.

This clone was seen just once. This chain connects TRBV19 to TRBJ2-7; 7 bases agree with TRBD1. J was trimmed by 1 base and V by 5 bases; bases with no gene match: 5. This CDR3 spans 14 amino acids. CDR1 is LNHDA, CDR2 SQIVND, per germline (reference sequence). The CDR3 nucleotides are TGTGCCAGTAGTCTGACAGGGTCGTCCTACGAGCAGTACTTC. Translating it yields CASSLTGSSYEQYF.

This chain's CDR3 is CASSRVGGSADTQYF. The CDR3 nucleotides are TGTGCCAGCAGCCGGGTCGGCGGGAGCGCAGATACGCAGTATTTT. The chain recombines TRBV14 with TRBJ2-3; 7 bases map to TRBD2. The CDR3 contains 15 residues. Germline V CDR1 and CDR2: SGHDN, FVKESK. The ends lost 4 bases at V and 4 bases at J; junction bases unmatched: 8.

The chain uses TRBV28 and TRBJ2-1; 7 bases map to TRBD1. Trimming at V came to 4 bases and at J to 1 base, leaving 7 bases not matched to a gene. The CDR3 runs to 16 residues. Germline CDR1 MDHEN, CDR2 SYDVKM. The CDR3 sequence: CASSSRTGGSYNEQFF. The CDR3, as DNA: TGTGCCAGCAGTTCTAGGACAGGCGGATCCTACAATGAGCAGTTCTTC.

V gene TRBV6-5 combines with J gene TRBJ1-1, with D tentatively TRBD1 (5 bases). V lost 8 bases to trimming and J lost 10 bases, with 23 bases between them. This CDR3 contains 14 residues. Per germline, CDR1 MNHEY and CDR2 SVGAGI. The CDR3, as DNA: TGTGCCAGCGGGACTTCAGGGACCCAACGAGGAGCTTTCTTT. As protein: CASGTSGTQRGAFF.